The TCR beta chain described here comes from a study of naive and memory T cell subsets. Findings and limits, study-wide: Over 85% of naive TCR sequences appeared only once, unlike memory subsets. From naive to CM, EM and EMRA, diversity decreased and Gini increased. Especially in CD8 cells, naive repertoires contained a few larger clonotypes, possibly CD45RA-re-expressing memory cells.

The trim removed 6 bases at V and 4 bases at J, leaving 10 bases unmatched. Per the germline V gene, CDR1 is MNHEY and CDR2 is SMNVEV (reference sequence). The CDR3 is made up of 15 amino acids. Two oligonucleotides, mixed equimolar, formed the beta constant-region primer covering TRBC1 and TRBC2. Four rounds of PCR amplified the ligated cDNA using nested alpha and beta constant-region primers plus SP2. TCRdb ran MiXCR on the UMI-ligation and nested PCR reads and lists one entry per CDR3 protein. The sample contains roughly 97,000 distinct CDR3 sequences, about 15% of which appear only once. This clonotype has only a few counts. Its cognate antigen is unknown. Overnight CMV lysate stimulation of fresh PBMCs defined donor CMV status by CD4+ IFNgamma.

This clonotype was obtained from a human donor in good health. Sequencing was carried out using naive CD8+ T cells from blood. This chain links TRBV27 with TRBJ2-3; 7 nucleotides agree with TRBD1. In DNA form, the CDR3 reads TGTGCCAGCAGCGCCGGGACAGATGAATCAGATACGCAGTATTTT. Its protein product is CASSAGTDESDTQYF.